Listed below are T cell receptor beta chains from one sample, sequenced in a study of blood T cell repertoires in COVID-19. The method was immunoSEQ multiplex PCR; TCRdb's version includes in-frame clones alone and lacks a portion of them. This table has around 100,000 clones, 91% appearing once. The sequencing sample was made of peripheral blood. The receptors were sampled from a human donor in a cohort sampled during active COVID-19. The conserved cysteine and the conserved F or W are not part of the CDR3 here. The D gene is left open where the match is weak.

v_gene	j_gene	d_gene	CDR3aa
TRBV21-1	TRBJ1-5	NA	ASSRLTGSPYNQPQH
TRBV6-2/TRBV6-3	TRBJ1-5	NA	ASSYRLGTADQPQH
TRBV5-1	TRBJ2-5	TRBD1	ASSQDRGETQY
TRBV4-3	TRBJ2-4	TRBD2	ARSRLAGGGGIQY
TRBV15	TRBJ1-2	TRBD1	ATSSYASGQGDYGYT
TRBV21-1	TRBJ2-3	NA	ASSKGHRAWGYGRTDTQY
TRBV7-2	TRBJ2-1	NA	ASSLGLVRVQF
TRBV6-2/TRBV6-3	TRBJ2-3	NA	ASSYGGATDTQY
TRBV29-1	TRBJ1-3	NA	SVLTGLSGNTIY
TRBV12-3/TRBV12-4	TRBJ2-2	NA	ASSTQGTGELF
TRBV5-1	TRBJ2-1	TRBD2	ASSLVAAGGWSYNEQF
TRBV6-8	TRBJ2-1	NA	ASSYSQRRAHNEQF
TRBV3-1/TRBV3-2	TRBJ2-7	NA	ASSRTYEQY
TRBV28	TRBJ1-1	NA	ASSPSTGLNTEAF
TRBV5-1	TRBJ2-1	TRBD2	ASSTTSGRGNEQF
TRBV6-6	TRBJ1-4	TRBD1	ASSSYRGSNEKLF
TRBV4-1	TRBJ2-3	TRBD2	ASSRFPGLVTDTQY
TRBV28	TRBJ1-1	NA	ASSSRSPEAF
TRBV30	TRBJ1-1	NA	AWSVQGMTEAF
TRBV2	TRBJ1-1	TRBD1	ASTRDRNLEGAF
TRBV9	TRBJ2-2	TRBD2	ASSPPGGEAGELF
TRBV6-5	TRBJ1-2	NA	ASSSTGIWGYT
TRBV4-2	TRBJ2-5	NA	ASSQDTAGETQY
TRBV5-1	TRBJ2-1	TRBD2	ASSLGGSGNNEQF
TRBV5-1	TRBJ2-1	NA	ASSLVGVGQF
TRBV5-1	TRBJ2-1	TRBD2	ASSLASGGVYEQF
TRBV4-1	TRBJ2-3	NA	ASSQTWKAGTDTQY
TRBV5-6	TRBJ2-1	TRBD2	ASSLDGTSGRTEQF
TRBV6-1	TRBJ2-1	NA	ASSEAVRGSYNEQF